Each of the 24 T cell receptor beta chains below was sequenced from the same sample in a study of metastatic and nonmetastatic thyroid tumors. Not a single patient had been given any form of treatment at any point before undergoing thyroid surgery. From the PCR reads, TCRdb re-called clones with MiXCR. The sample lists approximately 40,000 clones, 28% seen once, with around 9.6% in the top ten. Sequenced sample: blood. These receptors all stem from a male donor with papillary thyroid cancer or a benign thyroid nodule (not recorded which). Some clones in this sample may be carry-over from other donors' samples.

This clone occurred a few times. The chain couples TRBV28 to TRBJ1-2; D is unclear. The CDR3 spans 13 residues. Germline CDR1 is MDHEN and CDR2 is SYDVKM. The chain's CDR3 is CGIKTIRVGGYTF. CDR3 in DNA: TGTGGAATAAAAACCATCAGAGTGGGTGGCTACACCTTC.

Worth noting for this clone: A junction end diverges from the germline sequence, so it may reflect a read error. The chain links TRBV20-1 to TRBJ1-1, with D unclear. CDR3 length: 12 amino acids. Germline V gene sequence: CDR1 DFQATT, CDR2 SNEGSKA (reference sequence). DNA for the CDR3: TGCGGTGCTAGATTTGCACAGTTAGAAGCTTTCTTT. This gives the protein CGARFAQLEAFF.

Comment on this clone: An end of the junction differs from the germline gene, which may be a read error. This chain joins TRBV6-6 and TRBJ2-5; 8 nucleotides match TRBD1. This CDR3 contains 16 residues. Germline lookup yields CDR1 MNHNY and CDR2 SVGAGI (reference sequence). The CDR3 DNA reads as TGTGCCAGCATTTACCACCAACGGACAGGGACGGAGACCCAGTACTTC. This codes for CASIYHQRTGTETQYF.

This clone was recorded at least ten times. The J gene is TRBJ2-6, the V gene TRBV6-6, with 7 bases aligning to TRBD1. The CDR3 length is 19 residues. Germline V gene sequence: CDR1 MNHNY, CDR2 SVGAGI (reference sequence). V dropped 2 bases and J dropped 0; count of bases not matched to a gene: 10. The CDR3 loop reads CASSYVGDRVGSGANVLTF. CDR3 nucleotide sequence: TGTGCCAGCAGTTACGTCGGTGACAGGGTAGGCTCTGGGGCCAACGTCCTGACTTTC.

This clone has ten or more counts. The chain combines TRBV29-1 with TRBJ1-1; maybe TRBD1 (5 bases). V was clipped by 5 bases and J by 1 base, with 11 bases between them. The CDR3 sequence is 13 residues long. Germline-derived CDR1 and CDR2 are SQVTM and ANQGSEA. Here the CDR3 DNA reads TGCAGCGTTCTGAGGACATCGAACACTGAAGCTTTCTTT. Protein: CSVLRTSNTEAFF.

This clone is medium-sized. The CDR3 region has the DNA TGTGCCAGCAGCTTTGGGGCCGGGACAGGGAACACTGAAGCTTTCTTT. It encodes CASSFGAGTGNTEAFF. The chain couples TRBV5-4 to TRBJ1-1, with TRBD1 identical over 8 bases. The germline gives CDR1 SGHNT, CDR2 YYREEE (reference sequence). The CDR3 length is 16 residues. V was clipped by 2 bases and J by 1 base; unmatched bases: 7.

The table lists this clone with many counts. The V call is TRBV9, the J call TRBJ2-3; 10 bases line up with TRBD2. The CDR3 runs 16 residues. J gave up 2 bases and V 2 bases, and 5 bases lay outside the gene matches. Germline loops: CDR1 SGDLS, CDR2 YYNGEE. The CDR3 reads CASSVLGLANTDTQYF. The CDR3 coding sequence is TGTGCCAGCAGCGTTTTGGGACTAGCGAACACAGATACGCAGTATTTT.

The chain uses TRBV2 and TRBJ2-7, with D tentatively TRBD1 (5 bases). Trimming pared 7 bases from V and 3 bases from J, leaving 10 bases between. CDR1 SNHLY and CDR2 FYNNEI come from the germline V gene. The length of the CDR3 is 12 residues. CDR3 DNA: TGTGCCAGCAATAAAAGGGGCTACGAGCAGTACTTC. Its protein is CASNKRGYEQYF.

V and J are TRBV27 and TRBJ1-2; D possibly corresponds to TRBD1 (5 bases). The germline V and J ends were trimmed by 4 bases and 7 bases, with 19 bases remaining between them. Germline loops: CDR1 MNHEY, CDR2 SMNVEV (reference sequence). There are 15 residues in the CDR3. CDR3 DNA: TGTGCCAGCAGTTGGTACCCCAGGGAGATGTCTGGCTACACCTTC. Protein product: CASSWYPREMSGYTF.

This clone was seen ten or more times. The chain recombines TRBV7-9 with TRBJ1-2; D remains unclear. The CDR3 contains 15 residues. Germline-derived CDR1 and CDR2 are SEHNR and FQNEAQ (reference sequence). With 8 bases removed from V and 3 bases from J, the gap between germline ends came to 19 bases. The CDR3 sequence is CASSPDTAGYYGYTF. The CDR3 region has the DNA TGTGCCAGCTCCCCAGACACGGCCGGCTACTATGGCTACACCTTC. Looking up the rest from reference TRBV7-9 and TRBJ1-2 gives the full variable domain: DTGVSQNPRHKITKRGQNVTFRCDPISEHNRLYWYRQTLGQGPEFLTYFQNEAQLEKSRLLSDRFSAERPKGSFSTLEIQRTEQGDSAMYLCASSPDTAGYYGYTFGSGTRLTVV.

Regarding this clone: Its ends do not fully match the called genes, so a read error is possible. The chain uses TRBV7-3 and TRBJ2-3; perhaps D is TRBD1 or TRBD2 (5 bases each). This CDR3 has 13 residues. Germline assignment: CDR1 SGHTA and CDR2 FQGTGA. CDR3 nucleotides: TGTGCCAGCAGGACACAGGCACTAGATCCGCAGTATTTT. Translating it yields CASRTQALDPQYF.

This chain links TRBV6-1 with TRBJ2-5, with 13 bases that match TRBD2. The V gene's germline CDR1 is MNHNS and CDR2 SASEGT. This CDR3 contains 15 residues. The CDR3 bases are TGTTTCAGCAGTGAACTAGCGGGGGGGCAAGAGACCCAGTACTTC. Its protein product is CFSSELAGGQETQYF.

The chain carries TRBV7-3 and TRBJ2-3, with D possibly TRBD1 on 7 matching bases. Per germline, CDR1 SGHTA and CDR2 FQGTGA. CDR3 length: 16 residues. The V end was cut by 4 bases, the J end by 5 bases, with 19 bases between. Written as DNA, the CDR3 is TGTGCCAGCAGCTCCTCAGGGGGGAGCGCGGGAGATACGCAGTATTTT. It is translated as CASSSSGGSAGDTQYF.

This clone was recorded once. Since a much larger clone is just one base distant, this may be a read error. The CDR3 sequence: CSVVEAQGGARGTQYF. The CDR3 bases are TGCAGCGTTGTAGAGGCGCAGGGGGGGGCCCGGGGAACCCAGTACTTC. This rearrangement joins TRBV29-1 to TRBJ2-5; D is possibly TRBD1 or TRBD2 (7 bases each). The CDR3 is 16 amino acids. The V gene's germline CDR1 is SQVTM and CDR2 ANQGSEA. The V end was cut by 4 bases, the J end by 8 bases, with 26 bases between.

This clone was seen only a few times. This rearrangement joins TRBV6-6 to TRBJ1-2; no definite D call. This CDR3 is built from 13 residues. The V end was cut by 6 bases, the J end by 12 bases, with 20 bases between. Germline loops: CDR1 MNHNY, CDR2 SVGAGI (reference sequence). DNA for the CDR3: TGTGCCAGCAGCTTATCGAGGGTTGCCTGGAACACCTTC. Its translation is CASSLSRVAWNTF.

Many counts were recorded for this clone. This rearrangement joins TRBV10-3 to TRBJ1-1, with unresolved D. Trimming removed 8 bases at V and 1 base at J, with 8 bases between. Per germline, CDR1 ENHRY and CDR2 SYGVKD. CDR3 length: 12 amino acids. CDR3 sequence: CAIGPGNTEAFF. The CDR3, as DNA: TGTGCCATCGGGCCCGGGAACACTGAAGCTTTCTTT.

The chain couples TRBV4-3 to TRBJ2-7; TRBD1 matches 8 bases. Per the germline V gene, CDR1 is LGHNA and CDR2 is YSLEER. The CDR3 has 15 amino acids. The trim removed 2 bases at V and 2 bases at J, leaving 5 bases unmatched. Here the CDR3 DNA reads TGCGCCAGCAGCCAAACCGGGACAGGAGCCTACGAGCAGTACTTC. It is translated as CASSQTGTGAYEQYF.

There are many counts of this clone. Within the sample, other DNA sequences also encode this same CDR3. The chain is built from TRBV15 and TRBJ1-4; no clear D. Germline values: CDR1 LNHNV, CDR2 YYDKDF (reference sequence). V lost 0 bases to trimming and J lost 8 bases, with 13 bases between them. This CDR3 has 15 residues. The DNA for the CDR3 is TGTGCCACCAGCAGAGATCGATCGGCGACCGAAAAACTGTTTTTT. Encoded protein: CATSRDRSATEKLFF.

This clone was recorded many times. The gene calls are TRBV6-1 and TRBJ1-4, with D possibly matching TRBD1 (5 bases). Germline CDR1 MNHNS, CDR2 SASEGT. With 5 bases removed from V and 5 bases from J, the gap between germline ends came to 12 bases. The CDR3 totals 14 residues. The CDR3 DNA follows: TGTGCCAGCAGTTTCCGGGGCTCAAATGAAAAACTGTTTTTT. Amino acid sequence: CASSFRGSNEKLFF.

The chain links TRBV11-3 to TRBJ2-7; TRBD1 agrees at 9 bases. Germline V gives CDR1 SGHNT, CDR2 YENEEA. The length of the CDR3 is 15 residues. Trimming at V came to 0 bases and at J to 3 bases, leaving 3 bases not matched to a gene. CDR3 region: CASSLEGGQGYEQYF. CDR3 sequence (DNA): TGTGCCAGCAGCTTAGAGGGGGGACAGGGCTACGAGCAGTACTTC.

By sample fraction, this clone is medium-sized. The V and J genes are TRBV2 and TRBJ2-7, with D perhaps matching TRBD1 (5 bases). The CDR3 is 12 amino acids. CDR1 SNHLY and CDR2 FYNNEI come from the germline V gene. The V gene lost 6 bases and the J gene lost 4 bases, with 10 bases spanning the gap. CDR3 loop: CASRVDSYEQYF. The CDR3 region has the DNA TGTGCCAGCAGGGTCGACAGTTACGAGCAGTACTTC.

In this sample, this clone turned up many times. V usage is TRBV11-1 and J usage is TRBJ1-3; no clear D gene. Germline CDR1 is SGHAT and CDR2 is FQDESV (reference sequence). CDR3 length: 16 amino acids. V was cut by 5 bases and J by 0 bases, with 14 bases left in between. This CDR3 is CASSRTPIYSGNTIYF. DNA for the CDR3: TGTGCCAGCAGCCGAACGCCCATATACTCTGGAAACACCATATATTTT.

This clone was seen at least ten times. This chain joins TRBV10-1 and TRBJ1-2; 10 bases agree with TRBD1. This CDR3 is built from 17 residues. V shed 2 bases and J 3 bases; nucleotides not matched to a gene: 9. Germline CDR1 and CDR2: WNHNN and SYGVQD (reference sequence). In nucleotides, the CDR3 is TGCGCCAGCAGTGAGCCCATGGCCGGGACAGGGGACTATGGCTACACCTTC. This sequence encodes CASSEPMAGTGDYGYTF.

This clone was recorded at least ten times. The rearrangement joins TRBV3-1 to TRBJ2-1; TRBD2 agrees at 11 bases. Trimming at V came to 4 bases and at J to 4 bases, leaving 6 bases not matched to a gene. This CDR3 is built from 16 residues. Germline CDR1 reads LGHDT; CDR2 reads YNNKEL (reference sequence). The CDR3 protein is CASSPSSGGAYNEQFF. The CDR3 bases are TGTGCCAGCAGCCCCAGTAGCGGGGGGGCTTACAATGAGCAGTTCTTC.